One TCR beta chain is described in this entry. It has no known antigen specificity. No per-base quality is available; no much larger clone lies one base away. The data stem from a study of blood T cell repertoires in COVID-19 (dated by TCRdb to 2018 to 2020). About the study as a whole: The collaborator samples originated in the United States, Italy and Spain and spanned the acute and convalescent phases of COVID-19. The material from the prospective study consisted of cDNA or gDNA derived from T cells, B-cell-depleted T cells, or PBMCs. Subjects who had been exposed to COVID-19, were actively infected with it, or had recovered from it provided the deeply sampled blood TCRbeta repertoires that made up the dataset. A freely available public database, intended as a resource for researchers studying the immune response to SARS-CoV-2, is where the repertoires were released. The samples were drawn from two sources: the first 160 participants of the ongoing ImmuneRACE study, and approximately 1,300 subjects contributed by 6 global collaborators. The sample metadata nearly always contained a de-identified subject ID, COVID-19 status, age in years and sex. Where available, HLA class I and class II types were taken from metadata supplied by the sample provider and were not determined by assay-based typing. What the authors observed across the whole study: The quantity of clinical and demographic metadata differed by source and by participant and was supplied without curation.

TCRbeta CDR3 regions were amplified from genomic DNA by means of the immunoSEQ Assay, a bias-controlled multiplex PCR. From the authors' description of their analysis: Within the assay, amplification of reference gene primers was used to estimate how many nucleated cells each sample contained. Sequence reads were collapsed and filtered to measure the absolute abundance of every unique TCRbeta CDR3 rearrangement. For each sample, productive Simpson clonality was calculated as the square root of Simpson's diversity index across productive rearrangements. Sourced from immuneACCESS, this table was stored by TCRdb with only in-frame sequences that have V and J called. A share of the clones is absent; for the studies checked, an unresolved V gene accounts for under half, and the remainder has no known explanation. The DNA was the basis for D and trimming; V, J and clone size are from that table. The sample yields about 210,000 clones; around 83% were counted once. Of the sample, 8.2% is held by the ten largest clones.

Each collaborating institution followed its own protocols to collect whole blood in K2EDTA tubes. For TCRbeta analysis, collaborators shipped samples as frozen whole blood, isolated PBMCs, or DNA extracted from either of those sample types. Sequences LGHNA (CDR1) and YNFKEQ (CDR2) are obtained from the germline V gene. The CDR3 runs 16 residues from the cysteine to the phenylalanine. Left in the record is the CDR3 DNA by itself, 48 bases read in frame from the first base. Here V drops 0 bases and J drops 2 bases, and the junction holds 3 bases not matched to any gene. The receptor comes from a woman between 50 and 59 years old with acute or convalescent COVID-19. This sequence uses TRBV4-2 and TRBJ2-5, and 10 junction bases match TRBD2. The specimen was peripheral blood. The CDR3 region has the sequence CASSQDTAGGQETQYF. The DNA reads TGTGCCAGCAGCCAAGATACAGCGGGAGGGCAAGAGACCCAGTACTTC.